A single sample is the source of the 24 T cell receptor beta chains below, sequenced in a study of beta chain features in type 1 diabetes. Sequencing targeted expressed TCRB transcripts, as all isolated RNA had been reverse transcribed. Only in-frame clones appear in the TCRdb table, and some are missing; sequencing was by immunoSEQ multiplex PCR. Among hundreds of thousands of clones listed, 15% to 17% were seen once. The sequenced material came from naive CD4+ T cells from blood. These receptor sequences come from a man younger than 35 in good health.

This clone was observed a handful of times. The V gene is TRBV4-1, the J gene TRBJ2-7; 9 nucleotides match TRBD1. CDR3 length: 16 residues. The germline V gene has CDR1 MGHRA and CDR2 YSYEKL. J lost 3 bases, V lost 3 bases, and 9 bases had no gene match. This chain's CDR3 is CASSQPGQGNFYEQYF. CDR3 nucleotide sequence: TGCGCCAGCAGCCAGCCGGGACAGGGAAACTTCTACGAGCAGTACTTC.

This clone was picked up a small number of times. The V call is TRBV4-2, the J call TRBJ1-2, with D perhaps TRBD1 (6 bases). Looked up from germline, CDR1 is LGHNA and CDR2 is YNFKEQ. CDR3 length: 16 amino acids. The V gene lost 1 base and the J gene lost 4 bases, with 16 bases spanning the gap. In DNA form, the CDR3 reads TGTGCCAGCAGCCAAGCCGACAGGAGTCCGCCCTATGGCTACACCTTC. It yields the protein CASSQADRSPPYGYTF.

This clone came up a few times. The CDR3 region has the DNA TGTGCCAGCTCACCCGGGACAGGGACTAATGAAAAACTGTTTTTT. Translated: CASSPGTGTNEKLFF. The chain has TRBV18 and TRBJ1-4; 9 positions agree with TRBD1. The CDR3 length is 15 residues. V was clipped by 3 bases and J by 2 bases; unmatched bases: 1. Germline V lookup: CDR1 KGHSH, CDR2 LQKENI.

This clone was detected only a few times. V and J are TRBV27 and TRBJ2-1, with 8 nucleotides matching TRBD1. The CDR3 contains 16 residues. Germline loops: CDR1 MNHEY, CDR2 SMNVEV (reference sequence). V lost 8 bases, J lost 4 bases, and 13 bases stayed unmatched. The CDR3, as DNA: TGTGCCAGCGGGGACACTGACAGGGGCTTTTACAATGAGCAGTTCTTC. Encoded protein: CASGDTDRGFYNEQFF.

This clone showed up just a few times. The V gene is TRBV28, the J gene TRBJ1-1; possible D gene TRBD1, 5 bases. The germline V and J ends were trimmed by 7 bases and 0 bases, with 12 bases remaining between them. There are 14 residues in the CDR3. Germline values: CDR1 MDHEN, CDR2 SYDVKM. The CDR3 is CASKRGQVNTEAFF. The CDR3 DNA is TGTGCCAGCAAGCGGGGCCAGGTGAACACTGAAGCTTTCTTT.

This clone was picked up a small number of times. This chain links TRBV28 with TRBJ2-4; D is uncertain. This CDR3 region has 15 residues. CDR1 is MDHEN, CDR2 SYDVKM, per germline. V was pared by 3 bases and J by 7 bases, with 16 bases between. In DNA form, the CDR3 reads TGTGCCAGCAGTTTGCAAAGCAAGGGATGGAACATTCAGTACTTC. Encoded protein: CASSLQSKGWNIQYF.

The J gene is TRBJ1-1, the V gene TRBV29-1; D is uncertain. CDR1 and CDR2 (germline): SQVTM, ANQGSEA. This CDR3 is built from 14 residues. V shed 3 bases and J shed 0 bases, with 11 bases lying between them. Here the CDR3 reads CSVETKPMNTEAFF. The CDR3 DNA reads as TGCAGCGTTGAGACAAAACCTATGAACACTGAAGCTTTCTTT.

The chain employs TRBV5-1 and TRBJ2-5, with D maybe TRBD2 (6 bases). Per germline, CDR1 SGHRS and CDR2 YFSETQ. Between the trimmed V and J ends, which lost 4 bases and 5 bases, there was a span of 18 bases. The CDR3 extends over 15 amino acids. Written as DNA, the CDR3 is TGCGCCAGCAGCGCGGGGACCCATTTGCAGGAGACCCAGTACTTC. It codes for CASSAGTHLQETQYF.

J is TRBJ1-2 and V is TRBV19; TRBD1 might be the D (6 bases). Trimming pared 4 bases from V and 1 base from J, leaving 10 bases between. The germline V gene encodes CDR1 LNHDA and CDR2 SQIVND (reference sequence). This CDR3 has 14 residues. In DNA form, the CDR3 reads TGTGCCAGTAGTACCGGACAGCTTAACTATGGCTACACCTTC. Its translation: CASSTGQLNYGYTF.

This CDR3 reads CASLRLGQPGDEQFF. CDR3 DNA sequence: TGTGCCAGCTTAAGGTTAGGCCAACCGGGGGATGAGCAGTTCTTC. The chain recombines TRBV2 with TRBJ2-1; possible D gene TRBD2, 6 bases. Between the trimmed V and J ends, which lost 8 bases and 8 bases, there was a span of 22 bases. The CDR3 extends over 15 amino acids. Germline lookup yields CDR1 SNHLY and CDR2 FYNNEI.

The rearrangement joins TRBV4-3 to TRBJ2-1; maybe TRBD1 (6 bases). The CDR3 consists of 18 residues. Germline V gives CDR1 LGHNA, CDR2 YSLEER. V shed 3 bases and J shed 3 bases, with 21 bases lying between them. DNA for the CDR3: TGCGCCAGCAGCCATAGACTCGCAGGGGAATCCGGCTACAATGAGCAGTTCTTC. It specifies CASSHRLAGESGYNEQFF.

V usage is TRBV7-9 and J usage is TRBJ1-5, with 8 positions matching TRBD1. V was clipped by 0 bases and J by 5 bases; unmatched bases: 9. Germline V gene sequence: CDR1 SEHNR, CDR2 FQNEAQ (reference sequence). The CDR3 is 17 amino acids. The CDR3 DNA sequence: TGTGCCAGCAGCTTAGCTTTCCGACAGGGGATCGATCAGCCCCAGCATTTT. Translating it yields CASSLAFRQGIDQPQHF.

The gene calls are TRBV23-1 and TRBJ1-5, with 7 nucleotides matching TRBD1. TRBV23-1 is sorted into the ORF group, with uncertain function. The CDR3 consists of 18 residues. With 2 bases clipped from V and 0 bases from J, the junction kept 10 bases outside the gene matches. This CDR3 reads CASSQAHRGHYSNQPQHF. As DNA, the CDR3 is TGCGCCAGCAGTCAAGCCCACAGGGGACACTATAGCAATCAGCCCCAGCATTTT.

This sequence joins TRBV25-1 and TRBJ1-2; TRBD1 matches 7 bases. The CDR3 runs to 14 residues. The germline CDR1 and CDR2 sequences are MGHDK and SYGVNS. Germline trimming cut 4 bases from V and 1 base from J; bases unmatched to any gene: 3. For the CDR3, the DNA is TGTGCCAGCAGTGCGACAGGGAATAACTATGGCTACACCTTC. Protein sequence: CASSATGNNYGYTF.

The chain links TRBV19 to TRBJ2-7; 8 nucleotides match TRBD1. V shed 9 bases, J shed 3 bases, and the junction held 13 bases outside the gene matches. This CDR3 spans 15 amino acids. Germline V gives CDR1 LNHDA, CDR2 SQIVND (reference sequence). The CDR3 spells CASATGETRSYEQYF. CDR3 DNA sequence: TGTGCCAGCGCGACAGGGGAGACTAGAAGCTACGAGCAGTACTTC.

To note about this clone: The same CDR3 is also encoded by other DNA sequences in this sample. The J gene is TRBJ2-7, the V gene TRBV7-9; D remains unclear. The CDR3 runs 14 residues. Germline lookup yields CDR1 SEHNR and CDR2 FQNEAQ (reference sequence). Trimming left V 4 bases short and J 1 base short, with 11 bases between. DNA for the CDR3: TGTGCCAGCAGCTACGGTCTGCTTTCCTACGAGCAGTACTTC. Translation gives CASSYGLLSYEQYF.

CDR3 sequence reads: CASSARDTLHYEQYF. The CDR3 coding sequence is TGTGCCAGCAGTGCTCGGGACACCCTTCACTACGAGCAGTACTTC. The rearrangement joins TRBV9 to TRBJ2-7; TRBD1 might be the D (6 bases). Germline loops: CDR1 SGDLS, CDR2 YYNGEE. V lost 5 bases and J 3 bases, leaving 18 bases between the germline ends. The CDR3 contains 15 residues. Filled out from reference TRBV9 and TRBJ2-7, the complete variable domain reads DSGVTQTPKHLITATGQRVTLRCSPRSGDLSVYWYQQSLDQGLQFLIQYYNGEERAKGNILERFSAQQFPDLHSELNLSSLELGDSALYFCASSARDTLHYEQYFGPGTRLTVT.

V usage is TRBV14 and J usage is TRBJ1-4, with D tentatively TRBD1 (5 bases). Germline CDR1 reads SGHDN; CDR2 reads FVKESK. The CDR3 totals 18 residues. V was trimmed by 0 bases and J by 8 bases, leaving 22 bases between them. The DNA of the CDR3 is TGTGCCAGCAGCCAAGATTGGGCAGGGTTGGGCCGAAGAGAAAAACTGTTTTTT. Residues: CASSQDWAGLGRREKLFF. The full variable domain, in which reference TRBV14 and TRBJ1-4 provide the parts outside the CDR3, is EAGVTQFPSHSVIEKGQTVTLRCDPISGHDNLYWYRRVMGKEIKFLLHFVKESKQDESGMPNNRFLAERTGGTYSTLKVQPAELEDSGVYFCASSQDWAGLGRREKLFFGSGTQLSVL.

The V call is TRBV28, the J call TRBJ1-5; D not certain. The CDR3 length is 16 residues. The V and J ends lost 4 bases and 3 bases respectively, with 16 bases between them. Germline lookup yields CDR1 MDHEN and CDR2 SYDVKM. The chain's CDR3 is CASSSRRWADNQPQHF. The CDR3 DNA is TGTGCCAGCAGTTCCCGTCGGTGGGCGGACAATCAGCCCCAGCATTTT.

The rearrangement links TRBV5-1 to TRBJ2-1; D not certain. Germline V gene sequence: CDR1 SGHRS, CDR2 YFSETQ. The CDR3 is made up of 11 amino acids. V dropped 3 bases and J dropped 5 bases, with 3 bases sitting between them. CDR3 region: CASSYHNEQFF. Written as DNA, the CDR3 is TGCGCCAGCAGCTACCACAATGAGCAGTTCTTC.

The chain recombines TRBV2 with TRBJ2-3; no clear D gene. The V gene's germline CDR1 is SNHLY and CDR2 FYNNEI. Deletions cut 6 bases from V and 6 bases from J, with 16 bases between. This CDR3 region has 14 residues. The CDR3 is CASRTHVFRDTQYF. As DNA, the CDR3 is TGTGCCAGCAGGACCCACGTCTTTAGGGATACGCAGTATTTT.

The chain carries TRBV6-5 and TRBJ2-3; TRBD1 matches 8 bases. V gave up 7 bases and J gave up 1 base; unmatched junction bases: 4. Germline values: CDR1 MNHEY, CDR2 SVGAGI. This CDR3 contains 14 residues. The CDR3 sequence is CASNKDRGTDTQYF. DNA of the CDR3: TGTGCCAGCAATAAGGACAGGGGCACAGATACGCAGTATTTT.

This clone has just a few counts. The rearrangement links TRBV5-6 to TRBJ2-3, with 8 positions matching TRBD2. Unmatched junction bases numbered 7, after V lost 0 bases and J lost 7 bases. CDR3 size: 15 residues. Germline V lookup: CDR1 SGHDT, CDR2 YYEEEE. CDR3 in amino acids: CASSLVTGGHHTQYF. The CDR3 DNA follows: TGTGCCAGCAGCTTGGTGACGGGGGGGCATCATACGCAGTATTTT.

This clone has only a few counts. This sequence joins TRBV15 and TRBJ2-5; D is unresolved. Germline CDR1 is LNHNV and CDR2 is YYDKDF (reference sequence). The CDR3 extends over 15 amino acids. The V end lost 0 bases, the J end lost 1 base, and 9 bases lay between the germline ends. CDR3 DNA: TGTGCCACCAGCAGAGATTGGTTTTCCCAAGAGACCCAGTACTTC. Its protein product is CATSRDWFSQETQYF.